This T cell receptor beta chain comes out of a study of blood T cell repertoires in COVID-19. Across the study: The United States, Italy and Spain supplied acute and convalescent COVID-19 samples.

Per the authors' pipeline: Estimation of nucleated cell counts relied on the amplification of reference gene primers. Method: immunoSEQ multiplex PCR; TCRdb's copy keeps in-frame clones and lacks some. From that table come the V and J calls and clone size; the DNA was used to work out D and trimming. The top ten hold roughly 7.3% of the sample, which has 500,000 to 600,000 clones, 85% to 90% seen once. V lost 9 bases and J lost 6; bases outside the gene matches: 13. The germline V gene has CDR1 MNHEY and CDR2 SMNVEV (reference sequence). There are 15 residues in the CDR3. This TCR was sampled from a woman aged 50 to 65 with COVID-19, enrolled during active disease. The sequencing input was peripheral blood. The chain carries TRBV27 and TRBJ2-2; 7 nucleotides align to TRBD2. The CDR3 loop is CASSAWSGVAGELFF. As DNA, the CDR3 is TGTGCCAGTTCGGCCTGGAGCGGGGTGGCCGGGGAGCTGTTTTTT.